A single sample gave rise to the 13 T cell receptor beta chains below, sequenced in a study of response to subunit inactivated influenza vaccine (dated by TCRdb to the late 2010s). Library generation was performed with RT-PCR. Sequencing was performed on an Illumina HiSeq 2500. The public reads were reanalyzed by TCRdb: fastp trimming at Q25, MiXCR alignment, in-frame beta chains only. Identical CDR3 proteins give one entry, which carries the most common genes and DNA. Present in this sample are about 650,000 distinct CDR3 sequences, approximately 15% of which were seen just once. The ten top clones hold 11% of the sample. Sample: PBMCs from blood, taken 11 to 12 days after vaccination. All receptors derive from a man aged 45-65 years who received an inactivated influenza vaccine. Donor details come from another sample of the same person, matched by shared clones.

This clonotype occurred a few times. V gene TRBV3-1 combines with J gene TRBJ2-5, with D possibly matching TRBD2 (7 bases). V was shortened by 3 bases and J by 5 bases, with 13 bases between the two germline ends. CDR1 and CDR2 from the germline V gene are LGHDT and YNNKEL (reference sequence). The CDR3 runs 14 residues. The CDR3 loop reads CASSHRGAWETQYF. As DNA, the CDR3 is TGTGCCAGCAGCCACCGGGGGGCCTGGGAGACCCAGTACTTC.

J is TRBJ2-1 and V is TRBV18, with 10 bases that match TRBD2. The junction had 5 bases not matched to a gene; V was cut back by 3 bases and J by 0 bases. In germline, CDR1 is KGHSH, CDR2 LQKENI. The CDR3 has 17 residues. The CDR3 DNA is TGTGCCAGCTCACCTAACGGACTAGCGGCCTCCTACAATGAGCAGTTCTTC. Translation gives CASSPNGLAASYNEQFF.

This clonotype was counted a few times. This chain uses TRBV18 with TRBJ2-1, with unresolved D. Germline V gives CDR1 KGHSH, CDR2 LQKENI. The V gene lost 3 bases and the J gene lost 0 bases, with 9 bases spanning the gap. CDR3 length equals 15 residues. CDR3 in DNA: TGTGCCAGCTCACCGGGTAGTGTCTCCTACAATGAGCAGTTCTTC. It codes for CASSPGSVSYNEQFF.

This clonotype showed up just a few times. This may be a read error, as it is one base from a much larger clone. The rearrangement uses TRBV18 and TRBJ2-5, with a possible D match to TRBD1 (5 bases). V shed 5 bases and J shed 5 bases, with 9 bases lying between them. The CDR3 length is 12 residues. In germline, CDR1 is KGHSH, CDR2 LQKENI. CDR3 bases: TGTGCCAGCTCAGACAAGGGGGAGACCCAGTACTTC. Its protein product is CASSDKGETQYF. The full variable domain, completed using reference TRBV18 and TRBJ2-5, is NAGVMQNPRHLVRRRGQEARLRCSPMKGHSHVYWYRQLPEEGLKFMVYLQKENIIDESGMPKERFSAEFPKEGPSILRIQQVVRGDSAAYFCASSDKGETQYFGPGTRLLVL.

In this sample, this clonotype turned up many times. The rearrangement uses TRBV24-1 and TRBJ2-1; D gene unclear. This CDR3 comprises 17 residues. In germline, CDR1 is KGHDR, CDR2 SFDVKD. Trimming removed 3 bases at V and 0 bases at J, with 14 bases between. CDR3 protein: CATSDPESGLSYNEQFF. The CDR3 region has the DNA TGTGCCACCAGTGATCCAGAGTCCGGTCTCTCCTACAATGAGCAGTTCTTC.

The chain carries TRBV6-2 or TRBV6-3 and TRBJ2-1; TRBD2 matches at 11 bases. This CDR3 has 18 residues. CDR1 is MNHEY, CDR2 SVGEGT, per germline. V lost 2 bases, J lost 0 bases, and 6 bases stayed unmatched. The CDR3 loop is CASSYELAGVGSYNEQFF. The CDR3 bases are TGTGCCAGCAGTTACGAACTAGCGGGAGTCGGCTCCTACAATGAGCAGTTCTTC.

In its sample, this clonotype was seen a few times. The chain couples TRBV5-1 to TRBJ2-1, with D perhaps TRBD2 (5 bases). This CDR3 is 16 amino acids long. In germline, CDR1 is SGHRS, CDR2 YFSETQ. V lost 4 bases to trimming and J lost 2 bases, with 16 bases between them. DNA of the CDR3: TGCGCCAGCAGCACCGCGTTTGAGGGCCCCTACAATGAGCAGTTCTTC. Amino acids: CASSTAFEGPYNEQFF.

This clonotype was seen only a few times. The chain has TRBV20-1 and TRBJ2-1; weak D call: TRBD2 (5 bases). V dropped 4 bases and J dropped 0 bases, with 22 bases sitting between them. This CDR3 has 18 residues. CDR1 and CDR2 from the germline V gene are DFQATT and SNEGSKA (reference sequence). CDR3 coding DNA: TGCAGTGCTAACCCCTCCTCTCTGGGAGAAACCTCCTACAATGAGCAGTTCTTC. It codes for CSANPSSLGETSYNEQFF.

The chain joins TRBV5-1 to TRBJ2-3; TRBD2 is a possible D gene (8 bases). The germline V and J ends were trimmed by 4 bases and 4 bases, with 22 bases remaining between them. Germline assignment: CDR1 SGHRS and CDR2 YFSETQ. The CDR3 has 17 residues. CDR3 coding DNA: TGCGCCAGCAGCCCTCCGAGGGGGCGGGGGGACGCAGATACGCAGTATTTT. Protein sequence: CASSPPRGRGDADTQYF.

This sequence joins TRBV9 and TRBJ2-7; 10 bases are a match to TRBD1. The V gene end was trimmed by 0 bases and the J gene end by 1 base; junction bases not matched to a gene: 10. Germline V gene data show CDR1 as SGDLS and CDR2 as YYNGEE. This CDR3 contains 18 residues. CDR3 region: CASSVGGTGATHSYEQYF. For the CDR3, the DNA is TGTGCCAGCAGCGTAGGAGGGACAGGGGCCACTCATTCCTACGAGCAGTACTTC.

The V call is TRBV5-6, the J call TRBJ2-5; D assignment may be TRBD1 or TRBD2 (5 bases each). Looked up from germline, CDR1 is SGHDT and CDR2 is YYEEEE. The length of the CDR3 is 12 residues. Trimming left V 0 bases short and J 10 bases short, with 10 bases between. In DNA, the CDR3 is TGTGCCAGCAGCTTGGGAGCAGGGAGCCAGTACTTC. Encoded protein: CASSLGAGSQYF. Full variable domain (outside the CDR3, taken from reference TRBV5-6 and TRBJ2-5): DAGVTQSPTHLIKTRGQQVTLRCSPKSGHDTVSWYQQALGQGPQFIFQYYEEEERQRGNFPDRFSGHQFPNYSSELNVNALLLGDSALYLCASSLGAGSQYFGPGTRLLVL.

V gene TRBV30 combines with J gene TRBJ2-3; D possibly corresponds to TRBD2 (5 bases). Germline loops: CDR1 GTSNPN, CDR2 SVGIG (reference sequence). Trimming stripped 0 bases from V and 3 bases from J, with 10 bases between. This CDR3 contains 14 residues. The CDR3 loop is CAWSVGGLTDTQYF. The CDR3 DNA reads TGTGCCTGGAGTGTTGGTGGACTTACAGATACGCAGTATTTT.

The chain has TRBV7-9 and TRBJ2-1; D perhaps matches TRBD2 (5 bases). The CDR3 is made up of 15 amino acids. V was shortened by 8 bases and J by 0 bases, with 14 bases between the two germline ends. Germline V CDR1 and CDR2: SEHNR, FQNEAQ (reference sequence). The DNA for the CDR3 is TGTGCCAGCGCCCGTCGGGGTCTCTCCTACAATGAGCAGTTCTTC. This encodes CASARRGLSYNEQFF.